The 17 T cell receptor beta chains in this list originate from one sample, sequenced in a study of CD8+ T cells in alopecia areata. Treatment: oral pan-JAK inhibitor, 5-10 mg twice daily. Extraction and reverse transcription of RNA yielded cDNA as the sequencing template. Profiling relied on immunoSEQ multiplex PCR, and the TCRdb table lists in-frame clones only, not all of them. The sample comprises 150,000 to 200,000 clones, approximately 61% of which are singletons, and over 0.9% rests with the top ten. This specimen consisted of CD4+ T cells sorted from blood, obtained at week 24, from a patient treated with tofacitinib. These receptors originate from a human donor with alopecia areata.

This chain connects TRBV18 to TRBJ2-3; D is undetermined. Germline loops: CDR1 KGHSH, CDR2 LQKENI. V gave up 3 bases and J gave up 5 bases, with 6 bases separating them. The CDR3 extends over 12 amino acids. CDR3 nucleotides: TGTGCCAGCTCACCCGATGGAGATACGCAGTATTTT. Translated: CASSPDGDTQYF.

The V and J genes are TRBV30 and TRBJ2-3; the D is unclear. This CDR3 has 14 residues. V lost 3 bases, J lost 3 bases, and 13 bases lay in between. Germline values: CDR1 GTSNPN, CDR2 SVGIG (reference sequence). This CDR3 reads CAWRQIPLTDTQYF. DNA for the CDR3: TGTGCCTGGAGACAAATCCCCTTAACAGATACGCAGTATTTT.

This clone was observed at least ten times. The gene calls are TRBV2 and TRBJ2-7; 9 bases agree with TRBD1. V lost 9 bases, J lost 2 bases, and 5 bases stayed unmatched. The CDR3 covers 13 residues. Germline lookup yields CDR1 SNHLY and CDR2 FYNNEI. The CDR3 protein is CASSGQGTYEQYF. The CDR3 nucleotides read TGTGCCAGTTCGGGACAGGGTACCTACGAGCAGTACTTC.

This clone has a single count. The V call is TRBV5-1, the J call TRBJ2-2; D is perhaps TRBD2 (5 bases). Trimming cost V 4 bases and J 6 bases, with 16 bases left between them. CDR3 length: 15 amino acids. Per the germline V gene, CDR1 is SGHRS and CDR2 is YFSETQ. The CDR3 DNA is TGCGCCAGCAGCCCCCGCCTGGGAGAATCCGGGGAGCTGTTTTTT. This translates into CASSPRLGESGELFF.

The V and J genes are TRBV10-3 and TRBJ1-1; D is undetermined. V was shortened by 9 bases and J by 2 bases, with 13 bases between the two germline ends. The germline gives CDR1 ENHRY, CDR2 SYGVKD. This CDR3 comprises 13 residues. CDR3 sequence (DNA): TGTGCCATGGGTCAAGGAGGCAACACTGAAGCTTTCTTT. The encoded protein is CAMGQGGNTEAFF.

The chain employs TRBV27 and TRBJ2-6; D gene unclear. Germline V CDR1 and CDR2: MNHEY, SMNVEV (reference sequence). V was trimmed by 4 bases and J by 13 bases, leaving 8 bases between them. CDR3 size: 11 residues. Written as DNA, the CDR3 is TGTGCCAGCAGTTCCTATGAAGTCCTGACTTTC. Protein sequence: CASSSYEVLTF. Together with reference TRBV27 and TRBJ2-6, the CDR3 gives the full variable domain: EAQVTQNPRYLITVTGKKLTVTCSQNMNHEYMSWYRQDPGLGLRQIYYSMNVEVTDKGDVPEGYKVSRKEKRNFPLILESPSPNQTSLYFCASSSYEVLTFGAGSRLTVL.

This clone has only a few counts. The chain recombines TRBV25-1 with TRBJ1-6; 7 bases align to TRBD1. Germline CDR1 and CDR2: MGHDK and SYGVNS. J lost 7 bases, V lost 4 bases, and 7 bases had no gene match. The CDR3 loop spans 15 amino acids. CDR3 sequence reads: CASSGRTGLNSPLHF. CDR3 bases: TGTGCCAGCAGTGGTCGGACAGGACTAAATTCACCCCTCCACTTT.

CDR3 protein: CASSPMWDTEAFF. CDR3 nucleotides: TGTGCCAGCAGCCCGATGTGGGACACTGAAGCTTTCTTT. The chain recombines TRBV9 with TRBJ1-1; D unclear. V was trimmed by 4 bases and J by 3 bases, leaving 10 bases between them. Per the germline V gene, CDR1 is SGDLS and CDR2 is YYNGEE. The CDR3 has 13 residues.

This chain connects TRBV27 to TRBJ1-4, with TRBD1 matching 7 bases. CDR3 length equals 14 residues. V was clipped by 7 bases and J by 5 bases; unmatched bases: 7. Germline CDR1 reads MNHEY; CDR2 reads SMNVEV (reference sequence). The CDR3 loop reads CASKTGQQNEKLFF. CDR3 coding DNA: TGTGCCAGCAAAACGGGACAGCAAAATGAAAAACTGTTTTTT. The full variable domain, with the rest looked up from reference TRBV27 and TRBJ1-4, is EAQVTQNPRYLITVTGKKLTVTCSQNMNHEYMSWYRQDPGLGLRQIYYSMNVEVTDKGDVPEGYKVSRKEKRNFPLILESPSPNQTSLYFCASKTGQQNEKLFFGSGTQLSVL.

J is TRBJ1-2 and V is TRBV30, with D uncertain. The germline V gene has CDR1 GTSNPN and CDR2 SVGIG (reference sequence). The CDR3 spans 11 residues. V was pared by 4 bases and J by 4 bases, with 7 bases between. CDR3 loop: CAWTRGYGYTF. The CDR3 nucleotides are TGTGCCTGGACGAGAGGCTATGGCTACACCTTC.

This clone has a handful of counts. The chain employs TRBV2 and TRBJ2-3; maybe TRBD2 (7 bases). The CDR3 is 11 residues long. Trimming stripped 6 bases from V and 10 bases from J, with 11 bases between. The germline CDR1 and CDR2 sequences are SNHLY and FYNNEI. The CDR3 region is CASREGGAQYF. The DNA for the CDR3 is TGTGCCAGCAGAGAGGGGGGGGCGCAGTATTTT.

V gene TRBV5-1 combines with J gene TRBJ2-2, with TRBD1 matching over 8 bases. The CDR3 is 15 residues long. Germline V gives CDR1 SGHRS, CDR2 YFSETQ. Trimming removed 9 bases from V and 6 bases from J; junction bases left unmatched: 13. CDR3 nucleotide sequence: TGCGCCACCACCCTGGACAGGGTTTTCCCCGGGGAGCTGTTTTTT. Its protein product is CATTLDRVFPGELFF. The full variable domain, its missing parts supplied by reference TRBV5-1 and TRBJ2-2, is KAGVTQTPRYLIKTRGQQVTLSCSPISGHRSVSWYQQTPGQGLQFLFEYFSETQRNKGNFPGRFSGRQFSNSRSEMNVSTLELGDSALYLCATTLDRVFPGELFFGEGSRLTVL.

V usage is TRBV7-7 and J usage is TRBJ2-5; D is ambiguous. Looked up from germline, CDR1 is SSHAT and CDR2 is FNYEAQ (reference sequence). This CDR3 has 13 amino acids. V gave up 2 bases and J gave up 9 bases, with 13 bases separating them. CDR3 region: CASSLSLDEAQYF. The DNA of the CDR3 is TGTGCCAGCAGCTTATCTCTAGATGAGGCCCAGTACTTC. The variable domain in full, with the rest retrieved from reference TRBV7-7 and TRBJ2-5, is GAGVSQSPRYKVTKRGQDVTLRCDPISSHATLYWYQQALGQGPEFLTYFNYEAQPDKSGLPSDRFSAERPEGSISTLTIQRTEQRDSAMYRCASSLSLDEAQYFGPGTRLLVL.

The V and J genes are TRBV30 and TRBJ1-2; 7 bases fit TRBD1. The V gene's germline CDR1 is GTSNPN and CDR2 SVGIG (reference sequence). V shed 4 bases, J shed 6 bases, and the junction held 5 bases outside the gene matches. The CDR3 sequence is 12 residues long. Here the CDR3 DNA reads TGTGCCTGGATTCGGCAGGGGGATGGCTACACCTTC. Translated, it gives CAWIRQGDGYTF.

To note about this clone: The junction shows a germline mismatch at one end, possibly a read error. The chain has TRBV5-6 and TRBJ2-2; 10 nucleotides line up with TRBD1. The length of the CDR3 is 18 residues. The germline V gene has CDR1 SGHDT and CDR2 YYEEEE. CDR3 residues: CASSWWYPGQGNAGELFF. CDR3 nucleotide sequence: TGTGCCAGCAGCTGGTGGTACCCGGGACAGGGGAACGCCGGGGAGCTGTTTTTT.

The table lists this clone with a count of one. The V and J genes are TRBV20-1 and TRBJ1-1, with 7 bases lining up with TRBD1. Germline V gives CDR1 DFQATT, CDR2 SNEGSKA (reference sequence). After removal of 5 bases from V and 3 bases from J, the junction contained 0 bases not matched to a gene. CDR3 size: 11 residues. The CDR3 coding sequence is TGCAGTGCTGGGACAGACACTGAAGCTTTCTTT. Translating gives CSAGTDTEAFF.

This rearrangement joins TRBV4-1 to TRBJ1-1; no clear D. The CDR3 has 12 amino acids. CDR1 and CDR2 (germline): MGHRA, YSYEKL. V was trimmed by 1 base and J by 3 bases, leaving 3 bases between them. CDR3 in amino acids: CASSQGDTEAFF. The CDR3 bases are TGCGCCAGCAGCCAAGGGGACACTGAAGCTTTCTTT.